The 27 T cell receptor beta chains below all came from one sample that was sequenced in a study of blood T cell repertoires in COVID-19. Here immunoSEQ multiplex PCR was the method, and the copy in TCRdb shows in-frame clones only, minus some. The sample has around 400,000 clones; under 85% are singletons. Sequencing was done on a sample of PBMCs or T cells enriched from blood (not recorded which). Source of these receptors: a woman aged 50 to 60 who had recovered from COVID-19.

This clone was recorded only once. The chain links TRBV7-2 to TRBJ2-1; 7 positions agree with TRBD2. Losses at the gene ends were 5 bases for V and 8 bases for J; bases not matched to a gene: 6. CDR3 length: 13 amino acids. Germline V gene data show CDR1 as SGHTA and CDR2 as FQGNSA. The DNA of the CDR3 is TGTGCCAGCAGCCGACTAGCCTCCTATGAGCAGTTCTTC. Translated: CASSRLASYEQFF.

The chain links TRBV5-1 to TRBJ2-5, with D tentatively TRBD1 (6 bases). The CDR3 sequence is 16 residues long. Trimming left V 3 bases short and J 0 bases short, with 15 bases between. Germline V gene data show CDR1 as SGHRS and CDR2 as YFSETQ. This CDR3 is CASSSQTGLNQETQYF. The DNA of the CDR3 is TGCGCCAGCAGCTCCCAGACAGGCCTGAACCAAGAGACCCAGTACTTC. The full variable domain, completed using reference TRBV5-1 and TRBJ2-5, is KAGVTQTPRYLIKTRGQQVTLSCSPISGHRSVSWYQQTPGQGLQFLFEYFSETQRNKGNFPGRFSGRQFSNSRSEMNVSTLELGDSALYLCASSSQTGLNQETQYFGPGTRLLVL.

Points on this clone: The sample holds other DNA sequences that translate to the same CDR3. The chain uses TRBV7-2 and TRBJ1-5; TRBD1 might be the D (5 bases). Trimming stripped 0 bases from V and 7 bases from J, with 7 bases between. The CDR3 sequence is 13 residues long. Germline assignment: CDR1 SGHTA and CDR2 FQGNSA. CDR3 sequence reads: CASSLAQGQPQHF. In nucleotides, the CDR3 is TGTGCCAGCAGCTTAGCGCAGGGCCAGCCCCAGCATTTT.

For the CDR3, the DNA is TGTGCCAGCAGTCCCGGGACAGGGGTCAATCAGCCCCAGCATTTT. This codes for CASSPGTGVNQPQHF. The V and J genes are TRBV27 and TRBJ1-5; 10 bases align to TRBD1. This CDR3 comprises 15 residues. Germline CDR1 is MNHEY and CDR2 is SMNVEV (reference sequence). V was pared by 5 bases and J by 3 bases, with 4 bases of the junction left unmatched.

DNA for the CDR3: TGTGCCTGGACCCCTTACTCTGGAAACACCATATATTTT. Its protein is CAWTPYSGNTIYF. This chain joins TRBV30 and TRBJ1-3, with D unresolved. V was pared by 4 bases and J by 0 bases, with 7 bases between. Germline V gene lookup returns CDR1 GTSNPN and CDR2 SVGIG (reference sequence). The CDR3 is made up of 13 amino acids.

The gene calls are TRBV3-1 (or the pseudogene TRBV3-2) and TRBJ1-5; no definite D call. Germline CDR1 is LGHDT and CDR2 is YNNKEL (reference sequence). The V end lost 4 bases, the J end lost 7 bases, and 14 bases lay between the germline ends. CDR3 length equals 14 residues. CDR3 bases: TGTGCCAGCAGCCCCTCTTTTTCGGGGCAGCCCCAGCATTTT. Residues: CASSPSFSGQPQHF.

The gene calls are TRBV5-5 and TRBJ1-5, with a tentative D call TRBD1 (6 bases). Trimming took off 1 base at V and 7 bases at J, with 12 bases between the two ends. The CDR3 sequence is 14 residues long. Germline CDR1 reads SGHKS; CDR2 reads YYEKEE (reference sequence). This chain's CDR3 is CASSLWAGDQPQHF. For the CDR3, the DNA is TGTGCCAGCAGCTTGTGGGCAGGGGACCAGCCCCAGCATTTT.

This clone showed up just a few times. V is TRBV7-9 and J is TRBJ2-4; 7 nucleotides line up with TRBD1. The germline V gene has CDR1 SEHNR and CDR2 FQNEAQ (reference sequence). There are 14 residues in the CDR3. J lost 2 bases, V lost 5 bases, and 3 bases had no gene match. CDR3 DNA: TGTGCCAGCAGCCTGACAGGGTCCAAAAACATTCAGTACTTC. Its protein is CASSLTGSKNIQYF. Full variable domain (missing parts from reference TRBV7-9 and TRBJ2-4): DTGVSQNPRHKITKRGQNVTFRCDPISEHNRLYWYRQTLGQGPEFLTYFQNEAQLEKSRLLSDRFSAERPKGSFSTLEIQRTEQGDSAMYLCASSLTGSKNIQYFGAGTRLSVL.

This chain connects TRBV7-2 to TRBJ2-4, with 9 positions matching TRBD2. CDR1 SGHTA and CDR2 FQGNSA come from the germline V gene. V gave up 7 bases and J gave up 6 bases; unmatched junction bases: 13. This CDR3 spans 16 amino acids. The DNA of the CDR3 is TGTGCCAGCAACGACCCCTTAGCGGGGGACCTAAACATTCAGTACTTC. It specifies CASNDPLAGDLNIQYF.

This chain connects TRBV6-6 to TRBJ1-1; a possible D gene is TRBD1 (5 bases). The V end lost 6 bases, the J end lost 5 bases, and 13 bases lay between the germline ends. CDR3 length: 13 amino acids. Germline CDR1 is MNHNY and CDR2 is SVGAGI (reference sequence). The CDR3 nucleotides read TGTGCCAGCAGCTTAACAGGAAAAACTGAAGCTTTCTTT. It codes for CASSLTGKTEAFF.

The chain joins TRBV11-2 to TRBJ2-7, with TRBD2 identical over 15 bases. This CDR3 has 19 residues. CDR1 SGHAT and CDR2 FQNNGV come from the germline V gene. The V segment lost 6 bases and the J segment 4 bases; nucleotides outside the gene matches: 16. The CDR3 DNA follows: TGTGCCAGCAGATTTAGGATACAGGGACTAGCGGGAGGATCTTACGAGCAGTACTTC. It specifies CASRFRIQGLAGGSYEQYF.

The chain combines TRBV28 with TRBJ1-5; D possibly corresponds to TRBD1 (5 bases). Germline lookup yields CDR1 MDHEN and CDR2 SYDVKM. CDR3 size: 18 residues. V lost 2 bases, J lost 0 bases, and 17 bases lay in between. This CDR3 is CASSLPAGGWYSNQPQHF. The CDR3 nucleotides read TGTGCCAGCAGTTTACCGGCGGGGGGATGGTATAGCAATCAGCCCCAGCATTTT.

The chain links TRBV9 to TRBJ1-6; maybe TRBD1 (5 bases). Germline V gene lookup returns CDR1 SGDLS and CDR2 YYNGEE. The CDR3 has 15 amino acids. With 2 bases removed from V and 10 bases from J, the gap between germline ends came to 16 bases. The CDR3 bases are TGTGCCAGCAGCGTTGGGGGGGACGGGAAATCACCCCTCCACTTT. This sequence encodes CASSVGGDGKSPLHF.

The V call is TRBV2, the J call TRBJ2-3; TRBD2 is a possible D gene (6 bases). This CDR3 has 15 residues. V was trimmed by 6 bases and J by 0 bases, leaving 13 bases between them. Germline CDR1 is SNHLY and CDR2 is FYNNEI. The CDR3 DNA follows: TGTGCCAGCAGCCGGACTATTGCTAGCACAGATACGCAGTATTTT. This encodes CASSRTIASTDTQYF.

The chain carries TRBV6-5 and TRBJ2-7; D remains unclear. CDR1 and CDR2 (germline): MNHEY, SVGAGI. There are 15 residues in the CDR3. V lost 4 bases and J lost 3, with 16 bases in between. In DNA form, the CDR3 reads TGTGCCAGCAGTTCAATTAGAAACCTAGGCTACGAGCAGTACTTC. Translating gives CASSSIRNLGYEQYF.

This clone was seen a few times. The chain carries TRBV11-1 and TRBJ2-7; unclear D gene. The CDR3 consists of 15 residues. V was cut by 2 bases and J by 0 bases, with 11 bases left in between. Germline loops: CDR1 SGHAT, CDR2 FQDESV (reference sequence). CDR3: CASSLPGYSSYEQYF. In DNA, the CDR3 is TGTGCCAGCAGCTTACCCGGTTATAGCTCCTACGAGCAGTACTTC.

The rearrangement uses TRBV7-8 and TRBJ1-5, with D possibly TRBD1 on 6 matching bases. V was cut by 1 base and J by 2 bases, with 6 bases left in between. This CDR3 region has 14 residues. Germline V gives CDR1 SGHVS, CDR2 FQNEAQ. CDR3: CASSLGQGNQPQHF. The CDR3 DNA sequence: TGTGCCAGCAGCTTAGGACAGGGCAATCAGCCCCAGCATTTT. The full variable domain, completed using reference TRBV7-8 and TRBJ1-5, is GAGVSQSPRYKVAKRGQDVALRCDPISGHVSLFWYQQALGQGPEFLTYFQNEAQLDKSGLPSDRFFAERPEGSVSTLKIQRTQQEDSAVYLCASSLGQGNQPQHFGDGTRLSIL.

The CDR3 sequence is CASRIAGTSGAYEQYF. CDR3 bases: TGTGCCAGCAGAATTGCCGGGACTAGCGGGGCCTACGAGCAGTACTTC. V gene TRBV5-5 combines with J gene TRBJ2-7, with 13 bases matching TRBD2. The J segment lost 2 bases and the V segment lost 5 bases, leaving 7 bases of the junction unmatched. The V gene's germline CDR1 is SGHKS and CDR2 YYEKEE (reference sequence). This CDR3 region has 16 residues.

This clone was recorded only once. The V and J genes are TRBV4-3 and TRBJ1-5; D perhaps matches TRBD1 (5 bases). With 0 bases removed from V and 4 bases from J, the gap between germline ends came to 13 bases. This CDR3 comprises 16 residues. Germline-derived CDR1 and CDR2 are LGHNA and YSLEER. The CDR3 nucleotides are TGCGCCAGCAGCCAAGATAACAGGTATGATAATCAGCCCCAGCATTTT. Protein: CASSQDNRYDNQPQHF.

This clone was seen a few times. The genes are TRBV4-1 and TRBJ1-2, with 7 bases fitting TRBD1. CDR3 length: 13 amino acids. Per the germline V gene, CDR1 is MGHRA and CDR2 is YSYEKL. Trimming removed 4 bases from V and 5 bases from J; junction bases left unmatched: 4. CDR3 region: CASSPGTEYGYTF. The CDR3 DNA reads as TGCGCCAGCAGCCCCGGGACAGAGTATGGCTACACCTTC.

V and J are TRBV6-5 and TRBJ2-5; 8 bases line up with TRBD1. V gave up 4 bases and J gave up 3 bases; unmatched junction bases: 7. This CDR3 contains 15 residues. CDR1 is MNHEY, CDR2 SVGAGI, per germline. The CDR3 bases are TGTGCCAGCAGTTTCGGTCACAGGGGGAAAGAGACCCAGTACTTC. Its protein is CASSFGHRGKETQYF.

CDR3 amino acids: CSASNPGNNSPLHF. The CDR3 bases are TGCAGTGCTAGTAACCCAGGGAATAATTCACCCCTCCACTTT. The chain links TRBV20-1 to TRBJ1-6; D may be TRBD1 (5 bases). The germline V and J ends were trimmed by 3 bases and 5 bases, with 11 bases remaining between them. This CDR3 comprises 14 residues. Germline loops: CDR1 DFQATT, CDR2 SNEGSKA (reference sequence).

The chain has TRBV5-6 and TRBJ1-4; the match to TRBD1 covers 7 bases. Losses at the gene ends were 4 bases for V and 5 bases for J; bases not matched to a gene: 11. This CDR3 comprises 16 residues. Germline V gene sequence: CDR1 SGHDT, CDR2 YYEEEE. CDR3 in amino acids: CASSLGPQGRNEKLFF. The CDR3, as DNA: TGTGCCAGCAGCCTTGGCCCACAGGGGAGGAATGAAAAACTGTTTTTT.

V and J are TRBV4-1 and TRBJ2-5, with D perhaps matching TRBD1 (6 bases). Germline-derived CDR1 and CDR2 are MGHRA and YSYEKL. CDR3 length: 14 amino acids. Trimming took 0 bases from V and 4 from J, leaving 9 bases between them. This chain's CDR3 is CASSQDPRGETQYF. In DNA form, the CDR3 reads TGCGCCAGCAGCCAAGATCCCAGGGGAGAGACCCAGTACTTC.

The J gene is TRBJ2-3, the V gene TRBV5-1; D may be TRBD2 (6 bases). The CDR3 sequence is 18 residues long. The V gene's germline CDR1 is SGHRS and CDR2 YFSETQ. The V end was cut by 0 bases, the J end by 5 bases, with 22 bases between. Here the CDR3 DNA reads TGCGCCAGCAGCTTGGCCGGACCGCGGGGCCGTGGTCTAGATACGCAGTATTTT. The encoded protein is CASSLAGPRGRGLDTQYF.

The chain links TRBV7-9 to TRBJ2-1, with 10 nucleotides matching TRBD1. The CDR3 runs to 15 residues. Germline V gene lookup returns CDR1 SEHNR and CDR2 FQNEAQ (reference sequence). The junction had 10 bases not matched to a gene; V was cut back by 6 bases and J by 8 bases. As DNA, the CDR3 is TGTGCCAGCAGGAATCGGGACAGGGGTAGCTATGAGCAGTTCTTC. Protein product: CASRNRDRGSYEQFF.

In this sample, this clone turned up a few times. The chain combines TRBV30 with TRBJ1-4; no clear D. This CDR3 has 13 residues. Germline V lookup: CDR1 GTSNPN, CDR2 SVGIG (reference sequence). Trimming removed 7 bases at V and 0 bases at J, with 9 bases between. The CDR3 DNA reads TGTGCCTTTCAGGCTGCAACTAATGAAAAACTGTTTTTT. Amino acids: CAFQAATNEKLFF. Complete variable domain (other parts from reference TRBV30 and TRBJ1-4): SQTIHQWPATLVQPVGSPLSLECTVEGTSNPNLYWYRQAAGRGLQLLFYSVGIGQISSEVPQNLSASRPQDRQFILSSKKLLLSDSGFYLCAFQAATNEKLFFGSGTQLSVL.